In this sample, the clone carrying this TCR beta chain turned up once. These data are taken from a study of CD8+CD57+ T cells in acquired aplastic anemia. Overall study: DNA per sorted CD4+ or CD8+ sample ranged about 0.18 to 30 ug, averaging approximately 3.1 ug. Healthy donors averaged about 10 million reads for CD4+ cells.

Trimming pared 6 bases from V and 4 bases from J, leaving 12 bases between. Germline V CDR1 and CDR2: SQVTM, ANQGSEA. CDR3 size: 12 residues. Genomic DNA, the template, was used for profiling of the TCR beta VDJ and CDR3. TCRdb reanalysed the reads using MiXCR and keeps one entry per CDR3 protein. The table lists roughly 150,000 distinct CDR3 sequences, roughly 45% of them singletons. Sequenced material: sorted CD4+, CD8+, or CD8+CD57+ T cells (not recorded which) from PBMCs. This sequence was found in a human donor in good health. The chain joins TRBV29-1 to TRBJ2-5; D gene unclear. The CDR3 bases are TGCAGCGTAGGTGGCGGTAGAGAGACCCAGTACTTC. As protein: CSVGGGRETQYF.